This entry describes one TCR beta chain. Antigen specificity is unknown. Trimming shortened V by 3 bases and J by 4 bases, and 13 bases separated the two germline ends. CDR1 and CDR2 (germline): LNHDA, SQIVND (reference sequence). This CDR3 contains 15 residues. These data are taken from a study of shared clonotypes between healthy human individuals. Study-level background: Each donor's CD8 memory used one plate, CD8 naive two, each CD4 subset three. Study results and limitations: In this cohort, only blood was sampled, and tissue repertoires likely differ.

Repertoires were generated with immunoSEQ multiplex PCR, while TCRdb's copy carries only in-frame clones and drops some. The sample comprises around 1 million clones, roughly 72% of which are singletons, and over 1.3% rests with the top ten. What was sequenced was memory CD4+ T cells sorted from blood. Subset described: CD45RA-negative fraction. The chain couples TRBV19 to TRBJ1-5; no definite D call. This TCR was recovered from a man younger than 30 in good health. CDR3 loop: CASSIPRPANQPQHF. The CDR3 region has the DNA TGTGCCAGTAGTATCCCTAGGCCGGCTAATCAGCCCCAGCATTTT.